The 27 T cell receptor beta chains reported below all come from one sample, sequenced in a study of OX40 agonist ivuxolimab in advanced cancers. The assay was immunoSEQ multiplex PCR, and TCRdb's table has in-frame clones only and misses some. The repertoire holds over 70,000 clones, with approximately 91% as singletons. The sample consisted of CD4+ or CD8+ T cells sorted from blood, taken in a trial of the OX40 agonist ivuxolimab. The origin of the receptors is an adult with an advanced solid tumor such as melanoma, head and neck, liver or kidney cancer.

The chain recombines TRBV30 with TRBJ2-2; D unresolved. The CDR3 consists of 13 residues. The germline V gene encodes CDR1 GTSNPN and CDR2 SVGIG (reference sequence). Trimming removed 1 base from V and 3 bases from J, with 6 bases in between. Here the CDR3 DNA reads TGTGCCTGGAGTGGGCATCACACCGGGGAGCTGTTTTTT. It encodes CAWSGHHTGELFF.

This sequence joins TRBV7-2 and TRBJ2-3; D is unclear. There are 13 residues in the CDR3. The germline CDR1 and CDR2 sequences are SGHTA and FQGNSA. V was shortened by 0 bases and J by 2 bases, with 3 bases between the two germline ends. Here the CDR3 DNA reads TGTGCCAGCAGCTTAGCAAACACAGATACGCAGTATTTT. It yields the protein CASSLANTDTQYF.

The rearrangement uses TRBV28 and TRBJ1-2; 11 bases are a match to TRBD1. This CDR3 spans 17 amino acids. V trimming: 5 bases; J trimming: 3 bases; junction bases outside the gene matches: 11. Germline lookup yields CDR1 MDHEN and CDR2 SYDVKM. The chain's CDR3 is CASSRGQGVRGDYGYTF. Here the CDR3 DNA reads TGTGCCAGCAGTCGGGGACAGGGGGTAAGGGGGGACTATGGCTACACCTTC.

The V call is TRBV9, the J call TRBJ2-1; no firm D call. Trimming removed 4 bases from V and 7 bases from J, with 21 bases in between. CDR3 length: 16 residues. Germline CDR1 and CDR2: SGDLS and YYNGEE. The CDR3 reads CASSLQSPGVGNEQFF. The CDR3 DNA reads TGTGCCAGCAGCCTCCAGAGCCCTGGGGTAGGAAATGAGCAGTTCTTC.

The chain uses TRBV4-1 and TRBJ2-5; the D is unclear. Between the trimmed V and J ends, which lost 1 base and 7 bases, there was a span of 4 bases. Germline loops: CDR1 MGHRA, CDR2 YSYEKL. CDR3 length: 11 residues. Here the CDR3 DNA reads TGCGCCAGCAGCCAAGGGGGGACCCAGTACTTC. Its protein is CASSQGGTQYF.

The chain uses TRBV4-3 and TRBJ2-5, with 8 bases aligning to TRBD2. V lost 2 bases, J lost 4 bases, and 9 bases stayed unmatched. This CDR3 has 16 residues. Germline V gives CDR1 LGHNA, CDR2 YSLEER. The DNA of the CDR3 is TGCGCCAGCAGCCAATCCACTAGCGGAGCTCGAGAGACCCAGTACTTC. It is translated as CASSQSTSGARETQYF.

This sequence joins TRBV7-2 and TRBJ2-7; D is perhaps TRBD2 (6 bases). Germline V lookup: CDR1 SGHTA, CDR2 FQGNSA. The germline V and J ends were trimmed by 5 bases and 4 bases, with 18 bases remaining between them. The CDR3 length is 15 residues. The CDR3 DNA follows: TGTGCCAGCAGCATCCCCACGGGAGAGTTTTACGAGCAGTACTTC. Its protein is CASSIPTGEFYEQYF.

This sequence joins TRBV14 and TRBJ2-7, with D perhaps TRBD2 (6 bases). Germline CDR1 and CDR2: SGHDN and FVKESK. V was clipped by 2 bases and J by 2 bases, with 13 bases between them. This CDR3 comprises 15 residues. In nucleotides, the CDR3 is TGTGCCAGCAGCCAAACCCTTTGGGGGGCCTACGAGCAGTACTTC. Amino acid sequence: CASSQTLWGAYEQYF.

This sequence joins TRBV28 and TRBJ2-5; 10 nucleotides line up with TRBD2. V shed 6 bases, J shed 6 bases, and the junction held 7 bases outside the gene matches. CDR3 length equals 14 residues. The germline V gene has CDR1 MDHEN and CDR2 SYDVKM. CDR3 protein: CASRTAGGPKTQYF. The CDR3 nucleotides read TGTGCCAGCAGAACAGCGGGAGGGCCAAAGACCCAGTACTTC.

The chain is built from TRBV10-3 and TRBJ2-3; 7 bases are shared with TRBD1. The CDR3 runs 15 residues. Losses at the gene ends were 4 bases for V and 4 bases for J; bases not matched to a gene: 8. CDR1 ENHRY and CDR2 SYGVKD come from the germline V gene. The DNA of the CDR3 is TGTGCCATCAGTGCTGCTAGAGGGGGCCCAGATACGCAGTATTTT. This sequence encodes CAISAARGGPDTQYF.

V usage is TRBV7-3 and J usage is TRBJ2-2; perhaps TRBD1 as D (6 bases). This CDR3 is 16 amino acids long. Trimming took 0 bases from V and 5 from J, leaving 13 bases between them. Germline V gene lookup returns CDR1 SGHTA and CDR2 FQGTGA. The CDR3 DNA follows: TGTGCCAGCAGCTTAACGCCCAGGGGTGGGACCGGGGAGCTGTTTTTT. Protein: CASSLTPRGGTGELFF.

The V and J genes are TRBV7-8 and TRBJ2-3; perhaps D is TRBD1 or TRBD2 (5 bases each). V gave up 6 bases and J gave up 0 bases, with 22 bases separating them. The V gene's germline CDR1 is SGHVS and CDR2 FQNEAQ. CDR3 length: 18 residues. CDR3 bases: TGTGCCAGCAGACCGCAGGGCGGGCAACTACGTAGCACAGATACGCAGTATTTT. It specifies CASRPQGGQLRSTDTQYF.

The genes are TRBV7-2 and TRBJ2-7; tentatively, D is TRBD2 (6 bases). The CDR3 consists of 13 residues. V was cut by 9 bases and J by 5 bases, with 17 bases left in between. Germline V CDR1 and CDR2: SGHTA, FQGNSA. As DNA, the CDR3 is TGTGCCAGTAGCCGTGGCGGGAACCACGAGCAGTACTTC. It yields the protein CASSRGGNHEQYF.

The chain employs TRBV5-5 and TRBJ2-7; perhaps TRBD2 as D (5 bases). Germline CDR1 and CDR2: SGHKS and YYEKEE (reference sequence). The CDR3 has 14 residues. V was trimmed by 1 base and J by 6 bases, leaving 14 bases between them. In nucleotides, the CDR3 is TGTGCCAGCAGCTTGATGGCGGAGCGGTCCGAGCAGTACTTC. Translated: CASSLMAERSEQYF.

This sequence joins TRBV30 and TRBJ2-2; D not certain. Trimming took 2 bases from V and 0 from J, leaving 22 bases between them. CDR3 length: 19 amino acids. Germline V gene sequence: CDR1 GTSNPN, CDR2 SVGIG (reference sequence). Written as DNA, the CDR3 is TGTGCCTGGAGTCCTCCCCCCCCTTTTCTAGTTACGAACACCGGGGAGCTGTTTTTT. Protein product: CAWSPPPPFLVTNTGELFF.

The J gene is TRBJ2-3, the V gene TRBV7-2; D remains ambiguous. Trimming shortened V by 1 base and J by 2 bases, and 4 bases separated the two germline ends. The CDR3 is 13 amino acids. From germline, CDR1 is SGHTA and CDR2 FQGNSA. CDR3 sequence (DNA): TGTGCCAGCAGCTTAGTGTTCACAGATACGCAGTATTTT. Its protein is CASSLVFTDTQYF. Full variable domain (missing parts from reference TRBV7-2 and TRBJ2-3): GAGVSQSPSNKVTEKGKDVELRCDPISGHTALYWYRQSLGQGLEFLIYFQGNSAPDKSGLPSDRFSAERTGGSVSTLTIQRTQQEDSAVYLCASSLVFTDTQYFGPGTRLTVL.

This sequence joins TRBV11-2 and TRBJ2-1, with 9 bases aligning to TRBD2. CDR3 size: 16 residues. Germline CDR1 is SGHAT and CDR2 is FQNNGV. Trimming took 5 bases from V and 12 from J; bases not matched to a gene: 17. The CDR3 DNA follows: TGTGCCAGCAGCAAACCGACTAGCGGATCCCTAGGTGGGCAGTTCTTC. It codes for CASSKPTSGSLGGQFF.

V and J are TRBV6-4 and TRBJ2-3; 12 bases agree with TRBD1. The CDR3 runs to 18 residues. The V segment lost 10 bases and the J segment 5 bases; nucleotides outside the gene matches: 19. In germline, CDR1 is MRHNA, CDR2 SNTAGT. The CDR3 sequence: CAIKVVERDRGQGDTQYF. The CDR3 DNA reads as TGTGCCATCAAGGTCGTCGAGCGGGACAGGGGGCAAGGAGATACGCAGTATTTT.

The chain is built from TRBV19 and TRBJ1-2, with D possibly being TRBD1 (6 bases). CDR3 size: 15 residues. Trimming left V 6 bases short and J 4 bases short, with 18 bases between. The germline V gene has CDR1 LNHDA and CDR2 SQIVND (reference sequence). The CDR3 sequence is CASSRESSGVYGYTF. CDR3 DNA: TGTGCCAGTAGCAGAGAGAGCTCAGGGGTCTATGGCTACACCTTC.

The table lists this clone with a count of one. This chain links TRBV14 with TRBJ2-3; a weak D match, TRBD1 (5 bases). V lost 3 bases to trimming and J lost 3 bases, with 16 bases between them. Germline CDR1 is SGHDN and CDR2 is FVKESK. The CDR3 loop spans 16 amino acids. In DNA form, the CDR3 reads TGTGCCAGCAGCCAGGGGAAACAAAGGGGAACAGATACGCAGTATTTT. It specifies CASSQGKQRGTDTQYF.

The CDR3 spells CASSLAEHNSPLHF. The CDR3 nucleotides are TGCGCCAGCAGCTTGGCTGAGCATAATTCACCCCTCCACTTT. The chain links TRBV5-1 to TRBJ1-6, with no clear D. The length of the CDR3 is 14 residues. Deletions cut 0 bases from V and 5 bases from J, with 6 bases between. Germline lookup yields CDR1 SGHRS and CDR2 YFSETQ.

This chain joins TRBV28 and TRBJ2-4; a possible D gene is TRBD2 (6 bases). This CDR3 has 17 amino acids. Germline V gives CDR1 MDHEN, CDR2 SYDVKM. Deletions cut 6 bases from V and 0 bases from J, with 18 bases between. The CDR3 sequence: CASRIAGTALAKNIQYF. The CDR3 coding sequence is TGTGCCAGCAGAATCGCGGGGACTGCACTAGCCAAAAACATTCAGTACTTC. Full variable domain (outside the CDR3, taken from reference TRBV28 and TRBJ2-4): DVKVTQSSRYLVKRTGEKVFLECVQDMDHENMFWYRQDPGLGLRLIYFSYDVKMKEKGDIPEGYSVSREKKERFSLILESASTNQTSMYLCASRIAGTALAKNIQYFGAGTRLSVL.

The gene calls are TRBV10-3 and TRBJ2-1, with D hard to call. Germline assignment: CDR1 ENHRY and CDR2 SYGVKD. Trimming cost V 2 bases and J 6 bases, with 8 bases left between them. The CDR3 contains 13 residues. CDR3 nucleotides: TGTGCCATCAGTGAGCCGAACGTCAATGAGCAGTTCTTC. Protein product: CAISEPNVNEQFF.

This chain joins TRBV28 and TRBJ1-2; D gene ambiguous. Germline values: CDR1 MDHEN, CDR2 SYDVKM. V was cut by 1 base and J by 10 bases, with 19 bases left in between. The CDR3 is made up of 15 amino acids. The DNA of the CDR3 is TGTGCCAGCAGTTTATCCTTTCGGATTCCCCTAGCCTACACCTTC. This encodes CASSLSFRIPLAYTF.

This clone was recorded once. CDR3 in DNA: TGTGCCAGCAGCCCAGTGGCGGGGAGCTCTGGGGCCAACGTCCTGACTTTC. This sequence encodes CASSPVAGSSGANVLTF. This sequence joins TRBV7-9 and TRBJ2-6, with D tentatively TRBD2 (6 bases). CDR1 SEHNR and CDR2 FQNEAQ come from the germline V gene (reference sequence). The CDR3 runs to 17 residues. Trimming removed 5 bases from V and 0 bases from J, with 14 bases in between.

The rearrangement joins TRBV27 to TRBJ1-5; TRBD1 might be the D (5 bases). The V gene lost 5 bases and the J gene lost 3 bases, with 11 bases spanning the gap. The germline CDR1 and CDR2 sequences are MNHEY and SMNVEV (reference sequence). The CDR3 loop spans 14 amino acids. In DNA form, the CDR3 reads TGTGCCAGCAGTCCCGGGGGGATCAATCAGCCCCAGCATTTT. This codes for CASSPGGINQPQHF.

This rearrangement joins TRBV14 to TRBJ2-1, with 9 bases identical to TRBD2. V was clipped by 1 base and J by 6 bases; unmatched bases: 13. This CDR3 is 18 amino acids long. Germline loops: CDR1 SGHDN, CDR2 FVKESK. CDR3 residues: CASSQVNLGLASGNEQFF. CDR3 in DNA: TGTGCCAGCAGCCAAGTTAATTTAGGACTAGCGTCTGGCAATGAGCAGTTCTTC.